A single count supports the clone carrying this TCR beta chain. Only in-frame clones appear in the TCRdb table, and some are missing; sequencing was by immunoSEQ multiplex PCR. Among about 69,000 clones listed, around 90% were seen once. In germline, CDR1 is SEHNR, CDR2 FQNEAQ (reference sequence). Trimming cost V 6 bases and J 5 bases, with 10 bases left between them. This CDR3 is built from 12 residues. The entry originates in a study of siplizumab effects on memory and regulatory T cells. The sequenced material came from Tregs sorted from blood. This clonotype was sampled from a human donor in good health. The V call is TRBV7-9, the J call TRBJ1-2, with unresolved D. CDR3 loop: CASRAAIYGYTF. CDR3 in DNA: TGTGCCAGCAGGGCGGCGATTTATGGCTACACCTTC.